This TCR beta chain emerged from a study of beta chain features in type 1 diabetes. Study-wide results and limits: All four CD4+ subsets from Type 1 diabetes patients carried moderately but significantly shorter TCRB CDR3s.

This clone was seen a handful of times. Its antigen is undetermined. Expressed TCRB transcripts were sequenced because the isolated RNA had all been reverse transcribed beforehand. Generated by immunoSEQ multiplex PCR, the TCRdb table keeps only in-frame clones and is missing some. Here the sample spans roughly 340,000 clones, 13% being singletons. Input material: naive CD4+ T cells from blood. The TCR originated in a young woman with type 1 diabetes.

The CDR3: CASSVVSGNEQFF. In DNA form, the CDR3 reads TGTGCCAGCAGCGTAGTATCCGGGAATGAGCAGTTCTTC. The J gene is TRBJ2-1, the V gene TRBV9; D call uncertain. CDR1 and CDR2 (germline): SGDLS, YYNGEE. Deletions cut 0 bases from V and 7 bases from J, with 8 bases between. CDR3 length: 13 residues.